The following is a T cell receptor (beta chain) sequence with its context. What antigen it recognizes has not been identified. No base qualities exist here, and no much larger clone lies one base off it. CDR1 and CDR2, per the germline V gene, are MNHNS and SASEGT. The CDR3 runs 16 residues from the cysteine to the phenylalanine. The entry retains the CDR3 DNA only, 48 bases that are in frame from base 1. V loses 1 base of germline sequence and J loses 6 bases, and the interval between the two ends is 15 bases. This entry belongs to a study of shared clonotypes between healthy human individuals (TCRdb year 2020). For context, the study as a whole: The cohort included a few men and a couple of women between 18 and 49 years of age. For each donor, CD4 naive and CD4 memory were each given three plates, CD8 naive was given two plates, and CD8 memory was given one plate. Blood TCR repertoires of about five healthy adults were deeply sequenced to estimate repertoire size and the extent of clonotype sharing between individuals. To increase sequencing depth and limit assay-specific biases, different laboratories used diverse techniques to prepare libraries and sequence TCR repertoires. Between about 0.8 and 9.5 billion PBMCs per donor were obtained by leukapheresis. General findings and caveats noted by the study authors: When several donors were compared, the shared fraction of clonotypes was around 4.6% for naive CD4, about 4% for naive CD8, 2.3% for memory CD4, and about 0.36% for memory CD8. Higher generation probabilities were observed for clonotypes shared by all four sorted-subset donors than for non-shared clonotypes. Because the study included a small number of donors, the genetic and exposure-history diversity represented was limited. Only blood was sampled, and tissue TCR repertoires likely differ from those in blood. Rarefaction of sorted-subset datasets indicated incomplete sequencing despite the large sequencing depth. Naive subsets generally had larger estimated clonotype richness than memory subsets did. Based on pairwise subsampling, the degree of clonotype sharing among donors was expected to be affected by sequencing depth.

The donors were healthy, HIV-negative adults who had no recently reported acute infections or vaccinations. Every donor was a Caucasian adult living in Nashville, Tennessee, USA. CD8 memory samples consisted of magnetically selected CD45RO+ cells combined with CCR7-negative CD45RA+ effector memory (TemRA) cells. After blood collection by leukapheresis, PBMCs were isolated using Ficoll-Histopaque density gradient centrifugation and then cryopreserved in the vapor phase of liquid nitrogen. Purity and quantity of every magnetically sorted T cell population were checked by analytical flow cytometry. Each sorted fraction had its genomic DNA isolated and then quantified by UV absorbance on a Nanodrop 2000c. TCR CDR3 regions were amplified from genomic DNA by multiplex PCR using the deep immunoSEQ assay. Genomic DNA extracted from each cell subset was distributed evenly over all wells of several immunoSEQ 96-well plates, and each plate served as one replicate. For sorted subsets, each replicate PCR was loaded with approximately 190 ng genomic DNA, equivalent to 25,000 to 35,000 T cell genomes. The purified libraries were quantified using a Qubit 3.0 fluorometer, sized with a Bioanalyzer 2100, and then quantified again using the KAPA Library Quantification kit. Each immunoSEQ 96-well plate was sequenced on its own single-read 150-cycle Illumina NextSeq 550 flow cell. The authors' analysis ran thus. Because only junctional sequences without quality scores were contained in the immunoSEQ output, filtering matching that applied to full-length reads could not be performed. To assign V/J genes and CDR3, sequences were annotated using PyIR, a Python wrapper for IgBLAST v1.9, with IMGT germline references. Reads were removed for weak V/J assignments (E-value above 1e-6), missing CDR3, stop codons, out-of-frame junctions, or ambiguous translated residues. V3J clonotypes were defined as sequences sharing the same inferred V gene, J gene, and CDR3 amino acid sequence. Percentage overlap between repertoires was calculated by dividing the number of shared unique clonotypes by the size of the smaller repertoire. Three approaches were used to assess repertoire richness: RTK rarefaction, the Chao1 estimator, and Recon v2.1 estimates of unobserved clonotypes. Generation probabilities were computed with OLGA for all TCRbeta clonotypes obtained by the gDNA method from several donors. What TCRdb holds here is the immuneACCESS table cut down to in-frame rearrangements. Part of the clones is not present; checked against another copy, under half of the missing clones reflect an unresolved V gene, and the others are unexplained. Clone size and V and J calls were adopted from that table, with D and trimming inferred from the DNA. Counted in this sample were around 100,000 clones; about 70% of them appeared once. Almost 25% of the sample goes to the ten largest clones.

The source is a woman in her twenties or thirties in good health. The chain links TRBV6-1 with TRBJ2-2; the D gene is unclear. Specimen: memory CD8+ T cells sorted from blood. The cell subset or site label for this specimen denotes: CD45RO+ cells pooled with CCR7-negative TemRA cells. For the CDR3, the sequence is CASSEVFGSGAGELFF. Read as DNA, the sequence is TGTGCCAGCAGTGAAGTCTTCGGCAGTGGGGCCGGGGAGCTGTTTTTT.